The source of this TCR beta chain is a study of CXCR3-negative and CXCR3-positive naive CD8 T cells. General study results and limits: Hydrophobicity of TRB CDR3s was greater in CXCR3-positive naive cells than in CXCR3-negative naive cells.

Remarks on this clonotype: Its antigen is still unknown.

Per germline, CDR1 MNHEY and CDR2 SMNVEV (reference sequence). The CDR3 length is 13 residues. Every individual CD8+ T cell subset underwent sorting in triplicate at approximately 300,000 cells apiece. All TRB cDNA libraries came from 5' RACE performed with UMI labels. No DNA is given; TCRdb re-called the 5' RACE reads and lists each CDR3 protein once. The sample's table shows 100,000 to 150,000 distinct CDR3 sequences. The chain employs TRBV27 and TRBJ2-3; the TCRdb D gene call, TRBD1, has no DNA to confirm it. The TCR sequence derives from a human donor in good health. Some clones in this sample may be carry-over from other donors' samples. Source material: naive CXCR3+ CD8+ T cells from blood. Subset denoted: CD45RO-CCR7+CD27+CD95- naive CD8+ T cells expressing CXCR3 (TNR3+). The CDR3 sequence is CASSRTGTDTQYF.